Listed here are 26 T cell receptor beta chains from one sample, sequenced in a study of shared clonotypes between healthy human individuals. Sequenced by immunoSEQ multiplex PCR; TCRdb stores in-frame clones only, minus some. In the table there are about 490,000 clones, roughly 85% of which are singletons. The sample was PBMCs. The origin of the receptors is a woman in her forties in good health. Some clones in this sample may be carry-over from other donors' samples.

This clone was picked up a small number of times. The chain links TRBV18 to TRBJ1-2; 8 bases line up with TRBD1. This CDR3 has 16 amino acids. The V and J ends lost 3 bases and 4 bases, in that order; junction bases with no gene match: 10. Germline assignment: CDR1 KGHSH and CDR2 LQKENI. The CDR3 region has the DNA TGTGCCAGCTCACCGGCCGGGGACAGGAGATTCTATGGCTACACCTTC. Translating gives CASSPAGDRRFYGYTF.

J is TRBJ2-7 and V is TRBV18, with D possibly being TRBD1 (5 bases). The V gene's germline CDR1 is KGHSH and CDR2 LQKENI. V gave up 3 bases and J gave up 5 bases, with 11 bases separating them. This CDR3 comprises 13 residues. CDR3 residues: CASSPQGWDEQYF. CDR3 sequence (DNA): TGTGCCAGCTCACCCCAGGGATGGGACGAGCAGTACTTC. Variable domain in full (rest from reference TRBV18 and TRBJ2-7): NAGVMQNPRHLVRRRGQEARLRCSPMKGHSHVYWYRQLPEEGLKFMVYLQKENIIDESGMPKERFSAEFPKEGPSILRIQQVVRGDSAAYFCASSPQGWDEQYFGPGTRLTVT.

This clone has a single count. This sequence joins TRBV28 and TRBJ2-1; D uncertain. Trimming shortened V by 4 bases and J by 9 bases, and 7 bases separated the two germline ends. This CDR3 contains 11 residues. CDR1 MDHEN and CDR2 SYDVKM come from the germline V gene. The CDR3 is CASSYWSEQFF. CDR3 in DNA: TGTGCCAGCAGTTACTGGTCTGAGCAGTTCTTC.

This chain connects TRBV5-1 to TRBJ1-5, with D tentatively TRBD1 (5 bases). Germline CDR1 is SGHRS and CDR2 is YFSETQ. CDR3 size: 15 residues. With 0 bases removed from V and 4 bases from J, the gap between germline ends came to 11 bases. Here the CDR3 reads CASSLEGQGNQPQHF. CDR3 nucleotides: TGCGCCAGCAGCTTGGAGGGGCAGGGTAATCAGCCCCAGCATTTT.

The chain uses TRBV7-2 and TRBJ2-7; 8 nucleotides line up with TRBD2. The CDR3 length is 15 residues. Germline V lookup: CDR1 SGHTA, CDR2 FQGNSA. V shed 1 base, J shed 3 bases, and the junction held 5 bases outside the gene matches. This CDR3 is CASSLEAGDFYEQYF. The DNA of the CDR3 is TGTGCCAGCAGCTTAGAAGCGGGAGACTTCTACGAGCAGTACTTC.

The V and J genes are TRBV10-3 and TRBJ2-1, with D possibly TRBD2 on 6 matching bases. Germline V CDR1 and CDR2: ENHRY, SYGVKD. V was pared by 3 bases and J by 8 bases, with 14 bases between. The CDR3 has 14 residues. The CDR3 sequence: CAISDGLKGDEQFF. CDR3 in DNA: TGTGCCATCAGTGACGGACTAAAAGGGGATGAGCAGTTCTTC.

The genes are TRBV11-1 and TRBJ2-5, with D hard to call. The CDR3 loop spans 13 amino acids. Trimming cost V 1 base and J 0 bases, with 3 bases left between them. CDR1 SGHAT and CDR2 FQDESV come from the germline V gene (reference sequence). The CDR3 here is CASSLGYQETQYF. CDR3 DNA sequence: TGTGCCAGCAGCTTAGGGTACCAAGAGACCCAGTACTTC.

This clone was found many times. The sample contains more than one DNA sequence encoding this CDR3. The gene calls are TRBV2 and TRBJ1-5; D gene ambiguous. The CDR3 totals 12 residues. The V and J ends lost 4 bases and 0 bases respectively, with 1 base between them. Per the germline V gene, CDR1 is SNHLY and CDR2 is FYNNEI. In nucleotides, the CDR3 is TGTGCCAGCAGTGCTAGCAATCAGCCCCAGCATTTT. Its protein is CASSASNQPQHF.

This clone was detected only once. A single base separates this from a much larger clone, so it may be a read error. Other DNA sequences of this sample code for an identical CDR3. J is TRBJ2-3 and V is TRBV30; 12 bases map to TRBD2. V was clipped by 1 base and J by 4 bases; unmatched bases: 6. The CDR3 runs 16 residues. Germline CDR1 and CDR2: GTSNPN and SVGIG (reference sequence). The CDR3 spells CAWSGRLAGGPDTQYF. The CDR3 region has the DNA TGTGCCTGGAGTGGGCGGCTAGCGGGAGGGCCAGATACGCAGTATTTT.

Turning to this clone: Other DNA sequences of this sample code for an identical CDR3. The gene calls are TRBV28 and TRBJ2-7, with 9 bases that match TRBD2. Germline CDR1 reads MDHEN; CDR2 reads SYDVKM. V shed 4 bases and J 6 bases; nucleotides not matched to a gene: 10. The CDR3 is made up of 15 amino acids. CDR3 DNA sequence: TGTGCCAGCAGTTGGCGGGGACTAGCTAAGGTCGAGCAGTACTTC. Amino acid sequence: CASSWRGLAKVEQYF.

This rearrangement joins TRBV4-2 to TRBJ2-5, with D possibly being TRBD1 (6 bases). This CDR3 comprises 14 residues. Trimming took off 1 base at V and 1 base at J, with 7 bases between the two ends. Germline V CDR1 and CDR2: LGHNA, YNFKEQ. The CDR3, as DNA: TGTGCCAGCAGCCAAGTAGGGGGCCAAGAGACCCAGTACTTC. Its protein is CASSQVGGQETQYF.

The chain carries TRBV20-1 and TRBJ2-7; no clear D. CDR3 length equals 11 residues. V was clipped by 5 bases and J by 1 base, with 6 bases between them. Germline assignment: CDR1 DFQATT and CDR2 SNEGSKA (reference sequence). CDR3 sequence reads: CSAASSYEQYF. In nucleotides, the CDR3 is TGCAGTGCTGCGTCGTCCTACGAGCAGTACTTC.

This clone came up a few times. In DNA, the CDR3 is TGTGCCAGTAGTATAGGGACAACGGGACAGGGTTGGGAGCAGTACTTC. Translated: CASSIGTTGQGWEQYF. The chain has TRBV19 and TRBJ2-7, with 9 bases fitting TRBD1. The CDR3 is 16 amino acids. The ends lost 1 base at V and 7 bases at J; junction bases unmatched: 11. Germline values: CDR1 LNHDA, CDR2 SQIVND (reference sequence).

This chain joins TRBV7-2 and TRBJ2-2; D is ambiguous. V lost 5 bases to trimming and J lost 6 bases, with 10 bases between them. This CDR3 has 13 amino acids. Germline V CDR1 and CDR2: SGHTA, FQGNSA. The CDR3, as DNA: TGTGCCAGCAGCCCTCTGACGTCCGGGGAGCTGTTTTTT. Amino acid sequence: CASSPLTSGELFF.

J is TRBJ1-4 and V is TRBV19; possible D gene TRBD1, 5 bases. The CDR3 runs 15 residues. Looked up from germline, CDR1 is LNHDA and CDR2 is SQIVND (reference sequence). The V and J ends lost 3 bases and 2 bases respectively, with 10 bases between them. The CDR3 nucleotides are TGTGCCAGTAGTATCGGGGCGGGGACTAATGAAAAACTGTTTTTT. Its translation: CASSIGAGTNEKLFF.

As regards this clone: A far larger clone is a single base away, which makes a read error likely. The J gene is TRBJ2-5, the V gene TRBV30; the D gene is possibly TRBD1 (5 bases). This CDR3 spans 15 amino acids. Germline V gives CDR1 GTSNPN, CDR2 SVGIG (reference sequence). The germline V and J ends were trimmed by 0 bases and 1 base, with 12 bases remaining between them. The CDR3 sequence is CAWSVFGHGQETQYF. The CDR3 DNA is TGTGCCTGGAGTGTATTCGGACACGGCCAAGAGACCCAGTACTTC.

This clone was picked up one time. The chain links TRBV30 to TRBJ2-7, with 7 positions matching TRBD2. Per the germline V gene, CDR1 is GTSNPN and CDR2 is SVGIG (reference sequence). This CDR3 spans 14 amino acids. V lost 6 bases and J lost 3; bases outside the gene matches: 11. The CDR3 DNA follows: TGTGCCTGCCAATCTAGCGGACCAAACTACGAGCAGTACTTC. Amino acid sequence: CACQSSGPNYEQYF.

The chain is built from TRBV11-2 and TRBJ2-3, with 10 nucleotides matching TRBD2. The junction had 5 bases not matched to a gene; V was cut back by 5 bases and J by 6 bases. Germline CDR1 SGHAT, CDR2 FQNNGV. This CDR3 has 14 amino acids. For the CDR3, the DNA is TGTGCCAGCAGCCTAGCGGGAGTTGGTGATACGCAGTATTTT. Amino acid sequence: CASSLAGVGDTQYF. The variable domain in full, with the rest retrieved from reference TRBV11-2 and TRBJ2-3, is EAGVAQSPRYKIIEKRQSVAFWCNPISGHATLYWYQQILGQGPKLLIQFQNNGVVDDSQLPKDRFSAERLKGVDSTLKIQPAKLEDSAVYLCASSLAGVGDTQYFGPGTRLTVL.

The chain has TRBV7-3 and TRBJ2-4; D remains unclear. The CDR3 is 16 amino acids. In germline, CDR1 is SGHTA, CDR2 FQGTGA. V lost 1 base and J lost 0, with 10 bases in between. The CDR3 DNA reads as TGTGCCAGCAGCTTAAGTCCGTCTCTAGCCAAAAACATTCAGTACTTC. This gives the protein CASSLSPSLAKNIQYF. The variable domain in full, completed from reference TRBV7-3 and TRBJ2-4, reads GAGVSQTPSNKVTEKGKYVELRCDPISGHTALYWYRQSLGQGPEFLIYFQGTGAADDSGLPNDRFFAVRPEGSVSTLKIQRTERGDSAVYLCASSLSPSLAKNIQYFGAGTRLSVL.

The rearrangement links TRBV5-4 to TRBJ2-3; D is unresolved. The CDR3 consists of 14 residues. The germline CDR1 and CDR2 sequences are SGHNT and YYREEE (reference sequence). V lost 0 bases and J 4 bases, leaving 9 bases between the germline ends. CDR3 in DNA: TGTGCCAGCAGCTTGGGGGTGGGCCCAGATACGCAGTATTTT. This sequence encodes CASSLGVGPDTQYF.

This chain uses TRBV5-4 with TRBJ2-3, with D hard to call. Trimming removed 0 bases from V and 0 bases from J, with 11 bases in between. Germline V gene lookup returns CDR1 SGHNT and CDR2 YYREEE (reference sequence). This CDR3 region has 16 residues. CDR3 sequence reads: CASSLVDISSTDTQYF. The CDR3 nucleotides are TGTGCCAGCAGCTTGGTCGACATTTCTAGCACAGATACGCAGTATTTT.

The genes are TRBV18 and TRBJ2-3; D remains unclear. The CDR3 extends over 16 amino acids. The germline CDR1 and CDR2 sequences are KGHSH and LQKENI. Trimming left V 0 bases short and J 6 bases short, with 16 bases between. As DNA, the CDR3 is TGTGCCAGCTCACCACCGAGCACTCGCCAAGTGGATACGCAGTATTTT. This sequence encodes CASSPPSTRQVDTQYF.

Only a few counts were recorded for this clone. The chain combines TRBV25-1 with TRBJ1-2; a possible D gene is TRBD1 (5 bases). Germline V gives CDR1 MGHDK, CDR2 SYGVNS. Trimming removed 4 bases from V and 8 bases from J, with 11 bases in between. This CDR3 spans 12 amino acids. This CDR3 reads CASSAGGRGYTF. The CDR3 DNA follows: TGTGCCAGCAGTGCCGGGGGTAGGGGCTACACCTTC.

This chain joins TRBV6-5 and TRBJ1-4; D is ambiguous. The germline gives CDR1 MNHEY, CDR2 SVGAGI. The V end was cut by 3 bases, the J end by 5 bases, with 7 bases between. This CDR3 has 13 residues. This chain's CDR3 is CASSYSPNEKLFF. The CDR3 DNA sequence: TGTGCCAGCAGTTATTCCCCGAATGAAAAACTGTTTTTT.

This clone was seen repeatedly, ten times or more. V is TRBV9 and J is TRBJ1-2; D is undetermined. This CDR3 is built from 13 residues. Germline CDR1 and CDR2: SGDLS and YYNGEE. Trimming shortened V by 0 bases and J by 7 bases, and 10 bases separated the two germline ends. The CDR3 spells CASSVEGWGGYTF. For the CDR3, the DNA is TGTGCCAGCAGCGTAGAAGGATGGGGTGGCTACACCTTC.

This chain joins TRBV7-9 and TRBJ2-1, with D uncertain. The germline V gene encodes CDR1 SEHNR and CDR2 FQNEAQ (reference sequence). The CDR3 extends over 14 amino acids. Trimming removed 6 bases at V and 7 bases at J, with 16 bases between. CDR3 sequence (DNA): TGTGCCAGCAGGTCCGGCTACCTTAGGAATGAGCAGTTCTTC. Its translation: CASRSGYLRNEQFF.